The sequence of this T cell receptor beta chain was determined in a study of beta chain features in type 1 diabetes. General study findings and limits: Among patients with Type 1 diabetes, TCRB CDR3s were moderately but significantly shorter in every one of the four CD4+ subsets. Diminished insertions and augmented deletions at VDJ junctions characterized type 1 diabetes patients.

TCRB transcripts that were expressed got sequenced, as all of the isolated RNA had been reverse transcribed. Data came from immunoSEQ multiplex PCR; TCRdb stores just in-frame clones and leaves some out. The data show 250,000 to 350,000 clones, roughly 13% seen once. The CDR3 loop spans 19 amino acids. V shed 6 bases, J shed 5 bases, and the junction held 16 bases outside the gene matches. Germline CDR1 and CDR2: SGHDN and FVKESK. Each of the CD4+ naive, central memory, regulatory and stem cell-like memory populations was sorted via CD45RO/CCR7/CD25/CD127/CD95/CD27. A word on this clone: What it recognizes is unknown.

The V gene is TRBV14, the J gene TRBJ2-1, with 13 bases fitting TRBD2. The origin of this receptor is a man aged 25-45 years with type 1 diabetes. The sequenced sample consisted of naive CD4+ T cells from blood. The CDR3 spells CASSPRPKITSGRDNEQFF. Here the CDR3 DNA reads TGTGCCAGCAGTCCCAGACCCAAAATTACTAGCGGGAGGGACAATGAGCAGTTCTTC.